The rows below give T cell receptor beta chains drawn from one sample of a study of CD8 T cells in Susac syndrome. TCRdb called the immunoSEQ multiplex PCR reads again in MiXCR, with one record for every CDR3 protein. This table has under 150,000 distinct CDR3 sequences, 94% appearing once. Sequencing input: CD8+ T cells from PBMCs. These receptors came from a human donor in good health. Each CDR3 is given with its conserved first and last residue. Each record gives: V gene, J gene, clone size, D gene, CDR3 DNA, CDR3 protein. A D gene is named only where the DNA matches it firmly. The size field is filled for only some rows; it gives once, few, many or a size class.

>TRBV29-1|TRBJ1-1|-|-
TGCAGCGTTGAGCTGGGGGGGACCACTGAAGCTTTCTTT
CSVELGGTTEAFF
>TRBV15|TRBJ2-1|-|TRBD2
TGTGCCACCAGCAGAGAGGGACTAGCGTATAGTTACAATGAGCAGTTCTTC
CATSREGLAYSYNEQFF
>TRBV28|TRBJ2-1|-|TRBD2
TGTGCCAGCAGAGAAGCGGGAGGCAATGAGCAGTTCTTC
CASREAGGNEQFF
>TRBV20-1|TRBJ1-5|-|-
TGCAGTGCTAGAGATCTAACGGATAGCAATCAGCCCCAGCATTTT
CSARDLTDSNQPQHF
>TRBV19|TRBJ2-1|-|TRBD2
TGTGCCAGTTCTAGCGGGAGTGGAAATGAGCAGTTCTTC
CASSSGSGNEQFF
>TRBV12-3/TRBV12-4|TRBJ2-7|-|TRBD1
TGTGCCAGCAGTTCGACAGCCGGGACAGGCGAGCAGTACTTC
CASSSTAGTGEQYF
>TRBV28|TRBJ2-2|-|-
TGTGCCAGCAGTCTTGGGACAAGCACCGGGGAGCTGTTTTTT
CASSLGTSTGELFF
>TRBV27|TRBJ2-7|-|-
TGTGCCAGCAGTTTACGACAGCCCTACGAGCAGTACTTC
CASSLRQPYEQYF
>TRBV29-1|TRBJ1-2|-|-
TGCAGCGTTGGGACAGCCAACTATGGCTACACCTTC
CSVGTANYGYTF
>TRBV10-3|TRBJ2-1|-|TRBD2
TGTGCCACCGGGGGAGCTAGCGGGAGCAATGAGCAGTTCTTC
CATGGASGSNEQFF
>TRBV14|TRBJ1-1|once|-
TGTGCCAGCAGCCAAGATCCGGGGGCGAGGGAGAACACTGAAGCTTTCTTT
CASSQDPGARENTEAFF
>TRBV29-1|TRBJ2-1|-|-
TGCAGCGTTGCGCAGGTTCCAGACAATGAGCAGTTCTTC
CSVAQVPDNEQFF
>TRBV6-5|TRBJ2-1|-|-
TGTGCCAGCACCCCAGTGGCGTCCTACAATGAGCAGTTCTTC
CASTPVASYNEQFF
>TRBV27|TRBJ2-3|-|-
TGTGCCAGCAGTTCAGCAATCTCAGATACGCAGTATTTT
CASSSAISDTQYF
>TRBV28|TRBJ2-1|-|TRBD2
TGTGCCAGCAGTTATAGCGGGAACTACAATGAGCAGTTCTTC
CASSYSGNYNEQFF
>TRBV30|TRBJ1-3|-|-
TGTGCCTGGAGTGACAGTGTTGGAAACACCATATATTTT
CAWSDSVGNTIYF
>TRBV30|TRBJ1-1|once|-
TGTGCCTGGAGTCAGGGCTACACTGAAGCTTTCTTT
CAWSQGYTEAFF
>TRBV19|TRBJ2-1|-|-
TGTGCCAGTAGTTTGGACTGGAACAATGAGCAGTTCTTC
CASSLDWNNEQFF
>TRBV3-1|TRBJ2-1|-|TRBD2
TGTGCCAGCAGCCCAGCGGGAGGGCCTTTTGAGCAGTTCTTC
CASSPAGGPFEQFF
>TRBV15|TRBJ2-3|-|-
TGTGCCACCGGGGGACCTCAAACCTTTACGCAGTATTTT
CATGGPQTFTQYF
>TRBV27|TRBJ2-7|-|TRBD1
TGTGCCAGCAGTTCAGGACAGGGCTGGGACGAGCAGTACTTC
CASSSGQGWDEQYF
>TRBV4-3|TRBJ2-1|-|TRBD1
TGCGCCAGCAGCCAAGTTTATTCAGATTGGGGACAGGATGAGTTCTTC
CASSQVYSDWGQDEFF
>TRBV2|TRBJ2-7|few|TRBD2
TGTGCCAGCAGGATCACTAGCGGGAGCTCCTACGAGCAGTACTTC
CASRITSGSSYEQYF
>TRBV9|TRBJ1-2|-|TRBD1
TGTGCCAGCAGCGTCGGAGGGGGCGCTAAGGGCTACACCTTC
CASSVGGGAKGYTF
>TRBV4-2|TRBJ2-7|-|-
TGTGCCAGCAGCCCGGGGGTCTGGGGGCGCTCAAACGAGCAGTACTTC
CASSPGVWGRSNEQYF
>TRBV7-6|TRBJ1-5|-|-
TGTGCCAGCAGTCCCGAGGGAGGTCCCCATCCCCAGCATTTT
CASSPEGGPHPQHF
>TRBV29-1|TRBJ2-6|-|-
TGCAGCGTTGAAGATCTTGGGGCCAACGTCCTGACTTTC
CSVEDLGANVLTF
>TRBV27|TRBJ2-5|-|-
TGTGCCAGCTCATCGGGGGAGACCCAGTACTTC
CASSSGETQYF
>TRBV27|TRBJ2-6|-|TRBD1
TGTGCCAGCAGTTTTATAGGACAGGCCCCCTTCTCTGGGGCCAACGTCCTGACTTTC
CASSFIGQAPFSGANVLTF
>TRBV29-1|TRBJ2-1|-|TRBD2
TGCAGCGTTGAAGGCCTAGCGGGAGAGGATCATGAGCAGTTCTTC
CSVEGLAGEDHEQFF
>TRBV27|TRBJ2-5|-|-
TGTGCCAGCAGTTCTCTATATGGGACCGGGACATCAGAGACCCAGTACTTC
CASSSLYGTGTSETQYF
>TRBV27|TRBJ2-3|-|TRBD2
TGTGCCAGCAGAAAAAAGGGACTAGCGGGAGTATCAGATACGCAGTATTTT
CASRKKGLAGVSDTQYF
>TRBV19|TRBJ1-1|-|-
TGTGCCAGTAGTACCGACACAGAGAACACTGAAGCTTTCTTT
CASSTDTENTEAFF
>TRBV4-2|TRBJ2-7|-|-
TGTGCCAGCAGCCAAGGACAGGCCTACGAGCAGTACTTC
CASSQGQAYEQYF
>TRBV5-1|TRBJ2-1|-|-
TGCGCCAGCAGCTTGAGTAGGGGAAATGAGCAGTTCTTC
CASSLSRGNEQFF
>TRBV6-6|TRBJ2-1|once|-
TGTGCCAGCCAGGGACAGACGGAGGGCAATGAGCAGTTCTTC
CASQGQTEGNEQFF
>TRBV30|TRBJ2-3|-|TRBD2
TGTGCCTGGAGAAGGGGAGGGGGCACAGATACGCAGTATTTT
CAWRRGGGTDTQYF
>TRBV9|TRBJ1-2|-|TRBD1
TGTGCCAGCAGCCCGGGGACAGCAGATGGCTACACCTTC
CASSPGTADGYTF
>TRBV29-1|TRBJ1-2|-|TRBD1
TGCAGCGTCCTCATCCAGGGGGAACGCGGCTATGGCTACACCTTC
CSVLIQGERGYGYTF
>TRBV6-5|TRBJ1-5|-|-
TGTGCCAGCAGTTACGGGGGCTTCGGCAATCAGCCCCAGCATTTT
CASSYGGFGNQPQHF
>TRBV15|TRBJ2-5|-|-
TGTGCCACCAGAGGAGGGACAGACCAAGAGACCCAGTACTTC
CATRGGTDQETQYF
>TRBV29-1|TRBJ2-1|-|TRBD2
TGCAGCGTTGAAGATTTACTAGCGGGAGTAGGCGAGCAGTTCTTC
CSVEDLLAGVGEQFF
>TRBV30|TRBJ1-3|-|-
TGTGCCTGGAGTGGGGGGGCGACCCGAAACACCATATATTTT
CAWSGGATRNTIYF
>TRBV12-5|TRBJ2-3|once|-
TGTGCTAGTGGGACCGGCGCAGATACGCAGTATTTT
CASGTGADTQYF
>TRBV9|TRBJ2-1|once|-
TGTGCCAGCAGCGTAGATTTGACTAGTAGCAATGAGCAGTTCTTC
CASSVDLTSSNEQFF
>TRBV9|TRBJ2-1|-|-
TGTGCCAGCAGCGTAATAGCGGACAATGAGCAGTTCTTC
CASSVIADNEQFF
>TRBV27|TRBJ2-2|-|-
TGTGCCAGCAGAGATACAGCCACCGGGGAGCTGTTTTTT
CASRDTATGELFF
>TRBV27|TRBJ1-2|-|-
TGTGCCACCCAGCCCAACTATGGCTACACCTTC
CATQPNYGYTF
>TRBV15|TRBJ2-2|-|-
TGTGCCACCAGCACGGGACTCGGAGGAAACACCGGGGAGCTGTTTTTT
CATSTGLGGNTGELFF
>TRBV4-1|TRBJ2-7|-|-
TGCGCCAGCAGCCCCCTCGCGGGAAACAGGGCCTACGAGCAGTACTTC
CASSPLAGNRAYEQYF
>TRBV27|TRBJ2-3|once|TRBD2
TGTGCCAGCAGTACCCTAGCGGGAGAAATGACAGATACGCAGTATTTT
CASSTLAGEMTDTQYF
>TRBV29-1|TRBJ1-2|-|TRBD1
TGCAGCGTTATACCGGGACAGGAGTATGGCTACACCTTC
CSVIPGQEYGYTF
>TRBV27|TRBJ1-1|-|-
TGTGCCAGCAGTCTCTCGTCGGGGGGGAGCACTGAAGCTTTCTTT
CASSLSSGGSTEAFF
>TRBV7-2|TRBJ2-1|-|TRBD2
TGTGCCAGCAGCACCGGGACTAGCGGGAGGTACAATGAGCAGTTCTTC
CASSTGTSGRYNEQFF
>TRBV18|TRBJ1-1|-|-
TGTGCCAGCTCACCGCCTAACATCGGGGAAGCTTTCTTT
CASSPPNIGEAFF
>TRBV2|TRBJ2-7|-|-
TGTGCCAGCTCCTCCTCGGGGGTCGGGGTTCTCTACGAGCAGTACTTC
CASSSSGVGVLYEQYF
>TRBV15|TRBJ2-5|-|-
TGTGCCACCAGCCCTCACCGTGGCCAAGAGACCCAGTACTTC
CATSPHRGQETQYF
>TRBV6-6|TRBJ2-7|-|-
TGTGCCAGCAGTTGGGACGGATACGAGCAGTACTTC
CASSWDGYEQYF
>TRBV23-1|TRBJ1-1|-|TRBD1
TGCGCCAACGACAGGGGGCGTGATGACACTGAAGCTTTCTTT
CANDRGRDDTEAFF
>TRBV30|TRBJ1-1|-|TRBD1
TGTGCCTGGAGCGCCGGACAGGGGAATGAAGCTTTCTTT
CAWSAGQGNEAFF